A selection of T cell receptor beta chains follows, all from one sample in a study of Graves' ophthalmopathy and Graves' hyperthyroidism. Each CDR3 protein is one row after TCRdb ran MiXCR on the multiplex PCR reads. Among around 670,000 distinct CDR3 sequences listed, about 44% were seen once. Sequenced material: peripheral blood. All receptors derive from an adult man with Graves' ophthalmopathy. Each CDR3 is given with its conserved first and last residue. A D gene is named only where the DNA matches it firmly. Expanded clones are given a class, and other clones once, few, many or no size at all.

NA | TRBJ2-7 | NA | TRBV7-2 | CASSQGGHRSYEQYF | TGCGCCAGCAGCCAAGGGGGTCATAGGTCCTACGAGCAGTACTTC
TRBD1 | TRBJ1-6 | once | TRBV10-3 | CAISGTGYSPLHF | TGTGCCATTTCCGGGACAGGTTATTCACCCCTCCACTTT
NA | TRBJ2-5 | few | TRBV20-1 | CSARRGSQETQYF | TGCAGTGCTAGAAGAGGGTCCCAAGAGACCCAGTACTTC
NA | TRBJ2-6 | NA | TRBV20-1 | CSARFQGGTGANVLTF | TGCAGTGCTAGATTTCAGGGTGGTACTGGGGCCAACGTCCTGACTTTC
NA | TRBJ2-5 | NA | TRBV9 | CASSVDAEETQYF | TGTGCCAGCAGCGTAGATGCAGAAGAGACCCAGTACTTC
TRBD1 | TRBJ2-5 | few | TRBV19 | CATTGQGRGQYF | TGTGCCACAACCGGACAGGGAAGAGGCCAGTACTTC
NA | TRBJ2-7 | NA | TRBV20-1 | CSARGLWERYEQYF | TGCAGTGCTAGGGGTTTGTGGGAGCGCTACGAGCAGTACTTC
TRBD2 | TRBJ2-5 | NA | TRBV29-1 | CSVDPSGGRETQYF | TGCAGCGTTGACCCTAGCGGGGGAAGGGAGACCCAGTACTTC
NA | TRBJ2-7 | few | TRBV20-1 | CSAPLGGSSYEQYF | TGCAGTGCTCCCTTGGGAGGATCATCCTACGAGCAGTACTTC
NA | TRBJ2-2 | NA | TRBV19 | CASSSRGRSNTGELFF | TGTGCCAGTAGCTCCCGCGGCCGGTCGAACACCGGGGAGCTGTTTTTT
TRBD1 | TRBJ2-6 | many | TRBV25-1 | CASSSCSGQGAFTGANVLTF | TGTGCCAGCAGTTCTTGTTCAGGACAGGGCGCTTTTACTGGGGCCAACGTCCTGACTTTC
NA | TRBJ2-7 | NA | TRBV11-1 | CASSLNLAGLSYGQYF | TGTGCCAGCAGCTTAAATCTCGCAGGGCTCTCTTACGGGCAGTACTTC
TRBD1 | TRBJ1-5 | NA | TRBV2 | CASRLTGGARQPQHF | TGTGCCAGCAGGCTGACAGGGGGCGCGCGGCAGCCCCAGCATTTT
NA | TRBJ1-3 | few | TRBV20-1 | CSAPGRADTIYF | TGCAGTGCGCCGGGACGAGCGGACACCATATATTTT
NA | TRBJ1-2 | NA | TRBV20-1 | CSARDTDGGVYTF | TGCAGTGCTAGAGACACGGACGGGGGCGTCTACACCTTC
NA | TRBJ1-2 | many | TRBV2 | CASHSGGSNYGYTF | TGTGCCAGCCATTCTGGGGGTTCTAACTATGGCTACACCTTC
TRBD2 | TRBJ2-7 | NA | TRBV29-1 | CSLELADRRQYF | TGCAGCTTGGAACTAGCGGACCGTCGTCAGTACTTC
NA | TRBJ1-2 | NA | TRBV19 | CASSIDPGRGYGYTF | TGTGCCAGTAGTATAGATCCGGGCAGGGGCTATGGCTACACCTTC
TRBD1 | TRBJ1-1 | many | TRBV10-2 | CASSVGQGEKAFF | TGCGCCAGCAGCGTGGGACAGGGGGAAAAGGCTTTCTTT
NA | TRBJ1-2 | many | TRBV7-9 | CASSLTRAGYGYTF | TGTGCCAGCAGCTTGACCAGGGCGGGCTATGGCTACACCTTC
NA | TRBJ1-2 | many | TRBV10-1 | CASSERWSAYGYTF | TGCGCCAGCAGTGAGAGGTGGTCCGCCTATGGCTACACCTTC
NA | TRBJ1-1 | many | TRBV10-1 | CASSESQGLAEAFF | TGCGCCAGCAGTGAGTCTCAGGGGCTCGCTGAAGCTTTCTTT
TRBD2 | TRBJ2-5 | few | TRBV7-2 | CASSFGRGYQETQYF | TGTGCCAGCAGCTTTGGGCGGGGGTACCAAGAGACCCAGTACTTC
NA | TRBJ2-7 | NA | TRBV7-9 | CASSTKDEQYF | TGTGCCAGCAGCACGAAGGACGAGCAGTACTTC
TRBD1 | TRBJ2-5 | NA | TRBV2 | CASSLPGQGFETQYF | TGTGCCAGCAGCCTCCCGGGACAGGGTTTCGAGACCCAGTACTTC
NA | TRBJ1-2 | NA | TRBV7-2 | CASSQVEGGMTEIYGYTF | TGTGCCAGCAGCCAAGTCGAGGGAGGTATGACCGAAATCTATGGCTACACCTTC
NA | TRBJ2-7 | NA | TRBV20-1 | CSAPRSRGGEQYF | TGCAGTGCCCCGAGGAGTAGGGGAGGCGAGCAGTACTTC
TRBD1 | TRBJ1-6 | NA | TRBV5-1 | CASSLIDRESAPLHF | TGCGCCAGCAGCCTAATAGACAGGGAGAGTGCACCCCTCCACTTT
NA | TRBJ2-5 | NA | TRBV29-1 | CSVEGQEIGTQYF | TGCAGCGTTGAAGGGCAGGAAATTGGGACCCAGTACTTC
TRBD1 | TRBJ2-7 | NA | TRBV9 | CASSLSWDSSYEQYF | TGTGCCAGCAGCCTAAGTTGGGACAGCTCCTACGAGCAGTACTTC
TRBD2 | TRBJ2-7 | NA | TRBV5-5 | CASSFSGGSYEQYF | TGTGCCAGCAGCTTTTCGGGAGGTTCCTACGAGCAGTACTTC
TRBD1 | TRBJ1-6 | many | TRBV6-5 | CASTRRQGDSPLHF | TGTGCCAGCACCCGACGACAGGGTGACTCACCCCTCCACTTT
TRBD1 | TRBJ1-1 | NA | TRBV6-5 | CASRHPGTGNTEAFF | TGTGCCAGCAGGCATCCCGGGACAGGGAACACTGAAGCTTTCTTT
NA | TRBJ1-6 | few | TRBV19 | CASSSSNNSPLHF | TGTGCCAGCTCTTCGTCAAATAATTCACCCCTCCACTTT
NA | TRBJ2-5 | NA | TRBV5-8 | CASSLWGGKETQYF | TGTGCCAGCAGCTTGTGGGGCGGCAAAGAGACCCAGTACTTC
NA | TRBJ1-6 | NA | TRBV25-1 | CASSEWNFDGPLHF | TGTGCCAGCAGTGAATGGAATTTCGACGGACCCCTCCACTTT
NA | TRBJ2-7 | NA | TRBV7-9 | CASSLEMGRSGSYEQYF | TGTGCCAGCAGCTTAGAGATGGGTAGGTCAGGTTCCTACGAGCAGTACTTC
NA | TRBJ1-4 | many | TRBV10-3 | CAISDSDADEKLFF | TGTGCCATCAGTGACTCGGACGCGGATGAAAAACTGTTTTTT
TRBD1 | TRBJ2-7 | many | TRBV29-1 | CSVKTGAGSYEQYF | TGCAGCGTTAAAACAGGGGCTGGTTCCTACGAGCAGTACTTC
TRBD1 | TRBJ1-2 | NA | TRBV5-1 | CASSLSVQGANYGYTF | TGCGCCAGCAGCTTGTCCGTCCAGGGGGCCAACTATGGCTACACCTTC
NA | TRBJ2-7 | NA | TRBV6-5 | CASSYGGQTSYEQYF | TGTGCCAGCAGTTACGGGGGCCAAACTTCCTACGAGCAGTACTTC
NA | TRBJ2-3 | NA | TRBV14 | CASSQVPGDTQYF | TGTGCCAGCAGCCAAGTACCGGGGGATACGCAGTATTTT
NA | TRBJ1-4 | NA | TRBV11-1 | CASSSPPIGEKLFF | TGTGCCAGCAGCTCACCTCCAATCGGTGAAAAACTGTTTTTT
TRBD1 | TRBJ1-2 | many | TRBV12-3/TRBV12-4 | CASSFFLQGASGYTF | TGTGCCAGCAGTTTCTTTCTCCAGGGGGCTAGTGGCTACACCTTC